This TCR beta chain was identified during a study of shared clonotypes between healthy human individuals (dated by TCRdb to 2018 to 2020). Turning to the overall study: The cohort included three men and a couple of women between 18 and 49 years of age. Per donor, leukapheresis produced somewhere between about 0.8 and 9.5 billion PBMCs. The study deeply sequenced blood TCR repertoires of about five healthy adults to estimate repertoire size and the extent of clonotype sharing between individuals. For each donor, three plates each were used for CD4 naive and CD4 memory, two plates were used for CD8 naive, and one plate was used for CD8 memory. Libraries were prepared and TCR repertoires were sequenced by different laboratories using diverse techniques, in order to increase sequencing depth and limit assay-specific biases. Points the paper makes about the study in general: Pairwise subsampling led to the expectation that sequencing depth would affect the degree of clonotype sharing among donors. Because the study included a small number of donors, the genetic and exposure-history diversity represented was limited. Rarefaction of sorted-subset datasets indicated incomplete sequencing despite the large sequencing depth. Higher generation probabilities were observed for clonotypes shared by all four sorted-subset donors than for non-shared clonotypes. Only blood was sampled, and tissue TCR repertoires likely differ from those in blood. When a few donors were compared, the shared fraction of clonotypes was around 5% for naive CD4, approximately 3.5% for naive CD8, roughly 2.5% for memory CD4, and around 0.4% for memory CD8. Naive subsets generally had larger estimated clonotype richness than memory subsets did.

This clone was counted a few times. It has no known antigen specificity. Nothing much larger sits one base from this clone, and base qualities are not available. Donors were healthy HIV-negative adults with no recently reported acute infections or vaccinations. All donors were Caucasian adults living in Nashville, Tennessee, USA. CD4+ T cells were enriched by magnetic negative selection; naive cells were then positively selected on CD45RA, and the negative fraction formed the memory subset. Blood was obtained by leukapheresis, after which PBMCs were separated by Ficoll-Histopaque density gradient centrifugation and cryopreserved in liquid nitrogen vapor phase. Analytical flow cytometry was used to check the purity and quantity of every magnetically sorted T cell population. Genomic DNA was isolated from every sorted fraction and measured by UV absorbance on a Nanodrop 2000c. TCR CDR3 regions were amplified from genomic DNA by multiplex PCR using the deep immunoSEQ assay. For each cell subset, the extracted genomic DNA was distributed evenly across all wells of several immunoSEQ 96-well plates, and each plate served as one replicate. Each replicate PCR for sorted subsets received about 180 ng genomic DNA, equal to around 32,000 T cell genomes. Purified libraries were measured with a Qubit 3.0 fluorometer, size-checked on a Bioanalyzer 2100, and measured again with the KAPA Library Quantification kit. A separate single-read 150-cycle Illumina NextSeq 550 flow cell was used to sequence each immunoSEQ 96-well plate. Per the original workflow: Because the immunoSEQ output held only junctional sequences and lacked quality scores, the filtering could not match the filtering applied to full-length reads. To assign V/J genes and CDR3, sequences were annotated using PyIR, a Python wrapper for IgBLAST v1.9, with IMGT germline references. Reads were removed for weak V/J assignments (E-value above 1e-6), missing CDR3, stop codons, out-of-frame junctions, or ambiguous translated residues. V3J clonotypes were defined by identical inferred V gene, J gene, and CDR3 amino acid sequence. The percentage overlap between two repertoires was calculated by dividing the number of shared unique clonotypes by the size of the smaller repertoire. Three approaches were used to assess repertoire richness: RTK rarefaction, the Chao1 estimator, and Recon v2.1 estimates of unobserved clonotypes. Generation probabilities were computed with OLGA for all TCRbeta clonotypes obtained by the gDNA method from several donors. The clones in this table, taken by TCRdb from immuneACCESS, are in-frame only. Not every clone is retained; where verified, under half of the shortfall comes from an unresolved V gene, and the cause of the rest is unknown. The V and J calls and clone size were taken over from that table, and D and trimming were inferred from the DNA. The sample table shows 730,000 or so clones, and about two thirds are seen once. 1.8% of the sample belongs to the ten largest clones.

The sequence was collected from a woman aged 25 to 39 in good health. The sample comprised memory CD4+ T cells sorted from blood. In light of the paper, this sample's cell subset or site label describes: CD45RA-negative fraction.

The DNA sequence follows: TGTGCCAGCAGCTTAGCGCGAGGTAACCTGTTTTTT. This is translated as CASSLARGNLFF. The chain joins TRBV7-9 to TRBJ1-4; the D segment cannot be called with confidence. The junction carries 10 bases between V and J, which are trimmed by 0 bases and 14 bases respectively. Taken from cysteine to phenylalanine, the CDR3 has 12 residues. Of all the DNA, just the CDR3 is kept, 36 bases in frame from base 1. From a lookup of the germline V gene (reference sequence), CDR1 and CDR2 are SEHNR and FQNEAQ. Reference TRBV7-9 and TRBJ1-4 proteins supply the regions before and after the CDR3; the full variable domain is: DTGVSQNPRHKITKRGQNVTFRCDPISEHNRLYWYRQTLGQGPEFLTYFQNEAQLEKSRLLSDRFSAERPKGSFSTLEIQRTEQGDSAMYLCASSLARGNLFFGSGTQLSVL.